This T cell receptor beta chain appears in the sequencing data of a study of T cell changes during pregnancy in multiple sclerosis. Clones were sequenced by immunoSEQ multiplex PCR, and TCRdb holds only the in-frame ones, with some missing. This sample has about 100,000 clones, with 90% to 95% found just once. The CDR3 extends over 15 amino acids. After removal of 6 bases from V and 0 bases from J, the junction contained 2 bases not matched to a gene. Germline V CDR1 and CDR2: MNHEY, SMNVEV (reference sequence). The source of this sequence is a female donor with multiple sclerosis, enrolled in a pregnancy study. The genes are TRBV27 and TRBJ2-1; 10 nucleotides line up with TRBD2. The sequences come from peripheral blood, collected before pregnancy. CDR3 residues: CASRPSGSSYNEQFF. CDR3 DNA: TGTGCCAGCAGACCTAGCGGGAGCTCCTACAATGAGCAGTTCTTC.